This T cell receptor beta chain was captured by sequencing in a study of metastatic and nonmetastatic thyroid tumors. Study in general: From malignant and benign thyroid patients, repertoires in blood and in tumor or nodule tissue were compared. Study results and caveats: In both blood and tumor samples, TCR beta diversity was reported significantly higher for malignant than benign nodules.

Not a single patient had been given any form of treatment at any point before undergoing thyroid surgery. The CDR3 length is 16 residues. V lost 7 bases, J lost 1 base, and 14 bases lay in between. The germline CDR1 and CDR2 sequences are MNHNS and SASEGT. This clone was recorded many times. Its target is not known. TCRdb re-called the PCR reads through MiXCR. Among about 27,000 clones listed, 15% were seen once. The clonotype comes from a male donor with papillary thyroid cancer or a benign thyroid nodule (not recorded which). Some clones in this sample may be carry-over from other donors' samples. The chain employs TRBV6-1 and TRBJ1-6; D unresolved. Sequences were obtained from blood. The CDR3 sequence is CASTPRADSYNSPLHF. CDR3 DNA: TGTGCCAGCACCCCCCGGGCGGATTCCTATAATTCACCCCTCCACTTT.